A single sample is the source of the 10 T cell receptor beta chains below, sequenced in a study of blood T cell repertoires in COVID-19. Assay: immunoSEQ multiplex PCR; the TCRdb copy retains only in-frame clones and omits some. The data show tens of thousands of clones, 70% to 85% seen once. The sequencing sample was made of peripheral blood. All receptors derive from a man between 65 and 85 years old with acute or convalescent COVID-19.

The chain carries TRBV7-6 and TRBJ1-3; 9 positions agree with TRBD1. Germline V gives CDR1 SGHVS, CDR2 FNYEAQ. V lost 5 bases to trimming and J lost 4 bases; unmatched junction nucleotides: 12. The CDR3 has 17 residues. The CDR3 region has the DNA TGTGCCAGCAGCCCAAGTGGACTGGGGACAGGGGGAAACACCATATATTTT. Encoded protein: CASSPSGLGTGGNTIYF.

The rearrangement uses TRBV4-2 and TRBJ2-5; 7 bases are shared with TRBD2. V lost 0 bases to trimming and J lost 4 bases; unmatched junction nucleotides: 11. Germline V gives CDR1 LGHNA, CDR2 YNFKEQ. There are 17 residues in the CDR3. The CDR3 sequence: CASSQDGGSNSRETQYF. CDR3 nucleotides: TGTGCCAGCAGCCAAGACGGCGGGAGTAATAGTAGAGAGACCCAGTACTTC.

J is TRBJ2-3 and V is TRBV5-1, with D possibly TRBD2 on 7 matching bases. CDR1 and CDR2 (germline): SGHRS, YFSETQ. This CDR3 has 17 amino acids. Trimming removed 0 bases at V and 1 base at J, with 15 bases between. DNA for the CDR3: TGCGCCAGCAGCTTGGGACATCGGGGGGCGGGCACAGATACGCAGTATTTT. Protein sequence: CASSLGHRGAGTDTQYF.

The rearrangement links TRBV6-6 to TRBJ1-3; perhaps TRBD1 as D (5 bases). The CDR3 consists of 14 residues. Germline CDR1 reads MNHNY; CDR2 reads SVGAGI (reference sequence). Trimming stripped 0 bases from V and 4 bases from J, with 7 bases between. DNA for the CDR3: TGTGCCAGCAGTTACTCTCAGGGCGGAAACACCATATATTTT. Protein: CASSYSQGGNTIYF.

The rearrangement links TRBV7-3 to TRBJ2-5; D possibly corresponds to TRBD1 (6 bases). V lost 1 base and J 4 bases, leaving 10 bases between the germline ends. The germline gives CDR1 SGHTA, CDR2 FQGTGA. CDR3 length: 14 residues. CDR3 DNA: TGTGCCAGCAGCTTAAGGGGGCGCGGAGAGACCCAGTACTTC. It translates to CASSLRGRGETQYF.

CDR3 bases: TGTGCCAGCAGCTTAGAAAACAGGGAAGCAGAGACCCAGTACTTC. Amino acid sequence: CASSLENREAETQYF. This chain uses TRBV7-9 with TRBJ2-5; possibly TRBD1 for D (6 bases). The CDR3 consists of 15 residues. Per germline, CDR1 SEHNR and CDR2 FQNEAQ (reference sequence). V was trimmed by 1 base and J by 4 bases, leaving 13 bases between them.

This chain connects TRBV6-5 to TRBJ2-1, with 10 bases that match TRBD2. This CDR3 comprises 15 residues. V lost 4 bases and J lost 7; bases outside the gene matches: 7. CDR1 MNHEY and CDR2 SVGAGI come from the germline V gene. In DNA, the CDR3 is TGTGCCAGCAGTTTAGCTAGCGGGAGATTAAATGAGCAGTTCTTC. Its translation: CASSLASGRLNEQFF.

CDR3 region: CASTLSSANTIYF. The CDR3 DNA follows: TGTGCCAGCACCCTATCCTCCGCGAACACCATATATTTT. The chain couples TRBV28 to TRBJ1-3, with D unresolved. V was clipped by 7 bases and J by 7 bases, with 14 bases between them. CDR1 and CDR2 from the germline V gene are MDHEN and SYDVKM. The CDR3 is made up of 13 amino acids.

This clone was picked up one time. This sequence joins TRBV19 and TRBJ2-1; 11 positions match TRBD2. Germline values: CDR1 LNHDA, CDR2 SQIVND (reference sequence). V was pared by 5 bases and J by 5 bases, with 5 bases of the junction left unmatched. The CDR3 is made up of 15 amino acids. The CDR3 loop is CASSSLAGGDNEQFF. The CDR3 nucleotides are TGTGCCAGTAGTTCCTTAGCGGGAGGGGACAATGAGCAGTTCTTC.

This sequence joins TRBV5-4 and TRBJ2-7, with 10 bases lining up with TRBD2. Germline CDR1 reads SGHNT; CDR2 reads YYREEE (reference sequence). This CDR3 has 15 residues. The junction had 5 bases not matched to a gene; V was cut back by 0 bases and J by 5 bases. CDR3 nucleotides: TGTGCCAGCAGCTTGGAGAGCGGGAGGGCCAACGAGCAGTACTTC. It translates to CASSLESGRANEQYF.